This TCR beta chain was recovered during a study of OX40 agonist ivuxolimab in advanced cancers. The data were produced by immunoSEQ multiplex PCR, yet TCRdb's version contains in-frame clones alone and is incomplete. Among 50,000 to 65,000 clones listed, about 90% were seen once. V was shortened by 1 base and J by 0 bases, with 6 bases between the two germline ends. The CDR3 runs to 14 residues. Germline V gene sequence: CDR1 SGHTA, CDR2 FQGNSA. The TCR sequence derives from an adult with an advanced solid tumor such as melanoma, head and neck, liver or kidney cancer. The J gene is TRBJ1-1, the V gene TRBV7-2; perhaps TRBD1 as D (5 bases). Sequenced here: CD4+ or CD8+ T cells sorted from blood, sampled in a trial of the OX40 agonist ivuxolimab. CDR3 loop: CASSLEGVNTEAFF. The CDR3 DNA follows: TGTGCCAGCAGCTTAGAAGGGGTGAACACTGAAGCTTTCTTT.